This entry concerns a single T cell receptor (beta chain). Its antigen is unknown. The repertoire was sequenced with immunoSEQ multiplex PCR; TCRdb's copy has only in-frame clones and lacks some. The sample lists about 2 million clones; roughly 94% were seen once. This entry is derived from a study of shared clonotypes between healthy human individuals. In the study overall: Per donor, CD8 memory used one plate, CD8 naive used two, CD4 memory used three and CD4 naive used three.

The study, taken as a whole, reports: It was expected that sequencing depth would affect clonotype sharing among donors.

This CDR3 has 17 residues. Germline assignment: CDR1 SGHAT and CDR2 FQNNGV. The junction had 17 bases not matched to a gene; V was cut back by 5 bases and J by 4 bases. A CD45RA+ naive subset and a CD45RA-negative memory subset were split from CD4+ cells. This receptor was identified in a man aged 18 to 30 in good health. The J gene is TRBJ2-7, the V gene TRBV11-2, with 7 positions matching TRBD1. Sequencing was done on a sample of naive CD4+ T cells sorted from blood. Subset described: CD45RA+ positively selected. The CDR3 bases are TGTGCCAGCAGCCTCCGGGGATCAAGGGGGCGAGTATACGAGCAGTACTTC. Translated, it gives CASSLRGSRGRVYEQYF.